The T cell receptor (beta chain) described here comes from a study of T cell repertoires in ileal Crohn's disease. The CDR3 consists of 13 residues. Germline CDR1 and CDR2: SGDLS and YYNGEE. The germline V and J ends were trimmed by 0 bases and 8 bases, with 11 bases remaining between them. Sequencing used immunoSEQ multiplex PCR; TCRdb keeps in-frame clones, though not all of them. The table lists about 5,300 clones, approximately 78% of them singletons. Sequencing was done on a sample of ileal tissue. The sequence was collected from an adult with Crohn's disease. This chain connects TRBV9 to TRBJ1-2; perhaps TRBD1 as D (5 bases). CDR3 bases: TGTGCCAGCAGCGTAGATTCAACAGGAGGCTACACCTTC. Its protein product is CASSVDSTGGYTF.